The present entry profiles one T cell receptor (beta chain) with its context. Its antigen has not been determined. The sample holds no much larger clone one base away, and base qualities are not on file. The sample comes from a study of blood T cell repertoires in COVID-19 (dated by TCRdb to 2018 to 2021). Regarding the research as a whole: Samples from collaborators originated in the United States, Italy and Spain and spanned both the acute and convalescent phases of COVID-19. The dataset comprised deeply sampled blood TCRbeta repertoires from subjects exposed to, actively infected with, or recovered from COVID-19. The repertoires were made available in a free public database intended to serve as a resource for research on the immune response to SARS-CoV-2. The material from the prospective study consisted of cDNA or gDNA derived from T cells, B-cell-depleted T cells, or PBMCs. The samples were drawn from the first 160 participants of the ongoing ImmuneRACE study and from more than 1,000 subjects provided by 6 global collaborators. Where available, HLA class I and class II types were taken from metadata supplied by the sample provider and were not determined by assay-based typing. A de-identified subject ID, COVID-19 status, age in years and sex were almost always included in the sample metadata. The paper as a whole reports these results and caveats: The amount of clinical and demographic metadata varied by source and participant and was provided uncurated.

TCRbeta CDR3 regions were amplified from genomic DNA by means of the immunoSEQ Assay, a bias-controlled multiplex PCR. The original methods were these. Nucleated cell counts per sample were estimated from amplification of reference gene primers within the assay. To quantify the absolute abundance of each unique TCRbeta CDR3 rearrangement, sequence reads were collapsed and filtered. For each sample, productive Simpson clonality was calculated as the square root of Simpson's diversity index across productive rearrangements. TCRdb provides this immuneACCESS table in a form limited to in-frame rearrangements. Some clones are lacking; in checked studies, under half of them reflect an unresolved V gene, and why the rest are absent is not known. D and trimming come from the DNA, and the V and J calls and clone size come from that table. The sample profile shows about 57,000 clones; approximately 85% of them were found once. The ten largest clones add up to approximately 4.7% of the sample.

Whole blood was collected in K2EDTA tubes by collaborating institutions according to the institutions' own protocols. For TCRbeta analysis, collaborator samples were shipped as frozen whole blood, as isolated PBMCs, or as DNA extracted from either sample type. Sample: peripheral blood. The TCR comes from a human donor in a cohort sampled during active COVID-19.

CDR3 reads: CASSVDGTGRSPLHF. Read as DNA, the sequence is TGTGCCAGCAGCGTAGACGGGACAGGGAGATCACCCCTCCACTTT. Rearrangement joined TRBV9 to TRBJ1-6; TRBD1 lines up with 9 middle nucleotides. Ends trimmed: V by 0 bases, J by 10 bases; bases unmatched to a gene: 5. The CDR3, cysteine through phenylalanine, is 15 amino acids long. Here the CDR3 DNA is all that survives: 45 bases in frame from base 1. CDR1 is given as SGDLS and CDR2 as YYNGEE, both from the germline V gene.